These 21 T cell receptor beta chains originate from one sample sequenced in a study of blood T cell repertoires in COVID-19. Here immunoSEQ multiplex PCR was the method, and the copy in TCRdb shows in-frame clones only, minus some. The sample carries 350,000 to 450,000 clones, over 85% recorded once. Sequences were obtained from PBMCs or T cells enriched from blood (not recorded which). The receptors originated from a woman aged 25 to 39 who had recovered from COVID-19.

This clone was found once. CDR3 DNA sequence: TGTGCCAGCAGCTCAAAACAGGGGCCTTCCTATAATTCACCCCTCCACTTT. It yields the protein CASSSKQGPSYNSPLHF. The chain combines TRBV13 with TRBJ1-6; 7 nucleotides match TRBD1. V gave up 4 bases and J gave up 1 base; unmatched junction bases: 7. CDR3 length: 17 residues. CDR1 and CDR2 (germline): PRHDT, FYEKMQ (reference sequence).

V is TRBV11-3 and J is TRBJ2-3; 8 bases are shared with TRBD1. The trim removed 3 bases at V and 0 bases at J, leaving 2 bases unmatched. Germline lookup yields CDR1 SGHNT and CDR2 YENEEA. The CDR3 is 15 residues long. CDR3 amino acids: CASSFGQGSTDTQYF. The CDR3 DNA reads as TGTGCCAGCAGCTTCGGACAGGGCAGCACAGATACGCAGTATTTT.

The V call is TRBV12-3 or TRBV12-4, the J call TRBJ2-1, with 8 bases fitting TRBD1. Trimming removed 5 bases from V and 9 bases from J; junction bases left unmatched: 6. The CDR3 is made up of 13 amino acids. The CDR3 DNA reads TGTGCCAGCAGTCAGGACAGGGAAAGTGAGCAGTTCTTC. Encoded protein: CASSQDRESEQFF.

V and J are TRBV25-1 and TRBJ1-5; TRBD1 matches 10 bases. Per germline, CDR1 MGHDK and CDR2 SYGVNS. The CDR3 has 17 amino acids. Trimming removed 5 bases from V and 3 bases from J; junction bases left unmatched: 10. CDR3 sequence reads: CASSPRDRGVDNQPQHF. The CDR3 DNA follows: TGTGCCAGCAGTCCCCGGGACAGGGGTGTTGACAATCAGCCCCAGCATTTT. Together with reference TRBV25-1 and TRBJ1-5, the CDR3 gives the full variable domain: EADIYQTPRYLVIGTGKKITLECSQTMGHDKMYWYQQDPGMELHLIHYSYGVNSTEKGDLSSESTVSRIRTEHFPLTLESARPSHTSQYLCASSPRDRGVDNQPQHFGDGTRLSIL.

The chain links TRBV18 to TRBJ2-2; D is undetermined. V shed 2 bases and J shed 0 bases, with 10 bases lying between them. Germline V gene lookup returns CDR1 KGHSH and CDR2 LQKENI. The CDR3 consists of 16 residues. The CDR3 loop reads CASSPYADSNTGELFF. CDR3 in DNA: TGTGCCAGCTCACCATACGCAGACTCGAACACCGGGGAGCTGTTTTTT. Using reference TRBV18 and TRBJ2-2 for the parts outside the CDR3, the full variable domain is NAGVMQNPRHLVRRRGQEARLRCSPMKGHSHVYWYRQLPEEGLKFMVYLQKENIIDESGMPKERFSAEFPKEGPSILRIQQVVRGDSAAYFCASSPYADSNTGELFFGEGSRLTVL.

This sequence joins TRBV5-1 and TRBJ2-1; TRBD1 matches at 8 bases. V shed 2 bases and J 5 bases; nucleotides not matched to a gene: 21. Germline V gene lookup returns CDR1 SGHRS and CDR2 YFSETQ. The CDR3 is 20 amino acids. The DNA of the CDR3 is TGCGCCAGCAGCTTCCACCGGACAGGGTGGATCGGGACGCGAGACAATGAGCAGTTCTTC. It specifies CASSFHRTGWIGTRDNEQFF.

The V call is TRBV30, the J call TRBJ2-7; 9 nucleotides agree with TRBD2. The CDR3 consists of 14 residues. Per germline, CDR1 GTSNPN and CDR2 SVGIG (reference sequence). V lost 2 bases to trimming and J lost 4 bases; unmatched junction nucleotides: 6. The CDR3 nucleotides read TGTGCCTGGAGTTGGGCTAGCGGGAAGTACGAGCAGTACTTC. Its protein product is CAWSWASGKYEQYF.

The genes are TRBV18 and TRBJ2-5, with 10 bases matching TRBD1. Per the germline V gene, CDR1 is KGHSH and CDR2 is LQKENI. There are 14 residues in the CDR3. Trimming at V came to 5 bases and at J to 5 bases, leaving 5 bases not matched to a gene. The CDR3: CASSDRGLEETQYF. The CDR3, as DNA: TGTGCCAGCTCAGACAGGGGGCTAGAGGAGACCCAGTACTTC.

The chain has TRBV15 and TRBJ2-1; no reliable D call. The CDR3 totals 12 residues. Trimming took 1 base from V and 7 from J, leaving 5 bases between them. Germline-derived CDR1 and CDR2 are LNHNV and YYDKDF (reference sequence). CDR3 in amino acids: CATSRGTNEQFF. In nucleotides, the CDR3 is TGTGCCACCAGCAGAGGTACAAATGAGCAGTTCTTC.

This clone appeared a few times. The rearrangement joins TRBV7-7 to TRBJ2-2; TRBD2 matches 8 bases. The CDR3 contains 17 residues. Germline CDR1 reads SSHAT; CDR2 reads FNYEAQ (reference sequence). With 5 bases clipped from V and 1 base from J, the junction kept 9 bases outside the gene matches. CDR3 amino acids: CASSPYSGSMNTGELFF. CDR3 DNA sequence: TGTGCCAGCAGCCCTTACAGCGGGAGTATGAACACCGGGGAGCTGTTTTTT.

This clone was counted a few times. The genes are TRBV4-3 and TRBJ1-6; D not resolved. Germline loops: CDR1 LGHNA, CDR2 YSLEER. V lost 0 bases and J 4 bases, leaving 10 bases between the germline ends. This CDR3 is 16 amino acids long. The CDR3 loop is CASSQDGPQYNSPLHF. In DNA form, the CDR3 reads TGCGCCAGCAGCCAAGATGGGCCTCAATATAATTCACCCCTCCACTTT.

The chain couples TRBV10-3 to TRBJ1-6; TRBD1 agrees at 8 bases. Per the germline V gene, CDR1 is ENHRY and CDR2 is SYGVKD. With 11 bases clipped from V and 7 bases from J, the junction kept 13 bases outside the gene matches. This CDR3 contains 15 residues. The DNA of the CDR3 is TGTGCCTCGAGGGGGGGACAGGAAGGAAATTCACCCCTCCACTTT. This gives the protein CASRGGQEGNSPLHF.

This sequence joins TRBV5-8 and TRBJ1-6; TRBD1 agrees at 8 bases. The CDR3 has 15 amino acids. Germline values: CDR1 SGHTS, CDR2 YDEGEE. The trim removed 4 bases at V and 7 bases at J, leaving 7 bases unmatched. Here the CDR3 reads CASSPGTGWNSPLHF. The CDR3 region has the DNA TGTGCCAGCAGCCCGGGGACAGGATGGAATTCACCCCTCCACTTT.

Written as DNA, the CDR3 is TGTGCCAGCAGTCGATACGGACAGGGGATGTTGTCGGATGAAAAACTGTTTTTT. This codes for CASSRYGQGMLSDEKLFF. The genes are TRBV27 and TRBJ1-4; 9 bases are shared with TRBD1. After removal of 5 bases from V and 6 bases from J, the junction contained 16 bases not matched to a gene. The CDR3 consists of 18 residues. Germline V lookup: CDR1 MNHEY, CDR2 SMNVEV (reference sequence).

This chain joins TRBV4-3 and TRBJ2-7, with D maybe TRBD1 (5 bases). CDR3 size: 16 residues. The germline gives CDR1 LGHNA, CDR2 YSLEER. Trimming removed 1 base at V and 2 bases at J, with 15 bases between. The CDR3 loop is CASSQVLGLVPYEQYF. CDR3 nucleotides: TGCGCCAGCAGCCAAGTCTTGGGGCTAGTCCCCTACGAGCAGTACTTC.

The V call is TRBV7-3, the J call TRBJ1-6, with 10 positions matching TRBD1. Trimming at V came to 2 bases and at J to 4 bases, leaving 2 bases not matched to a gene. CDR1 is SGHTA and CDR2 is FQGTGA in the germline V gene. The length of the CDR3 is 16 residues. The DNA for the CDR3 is TGTGCCAGCAGCTTAGCGGGACAGGGGTATAATTCACCCCTCCACTTT. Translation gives CASSLAGQGYNSPLHF.

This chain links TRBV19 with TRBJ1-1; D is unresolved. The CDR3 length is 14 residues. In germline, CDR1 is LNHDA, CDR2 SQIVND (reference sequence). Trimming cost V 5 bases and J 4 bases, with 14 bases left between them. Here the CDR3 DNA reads TGTGCCAGTAGTGAACATTCCTTTGGCACTGAAGCTTTCTTT. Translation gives CASSEHSFGTEAFF.

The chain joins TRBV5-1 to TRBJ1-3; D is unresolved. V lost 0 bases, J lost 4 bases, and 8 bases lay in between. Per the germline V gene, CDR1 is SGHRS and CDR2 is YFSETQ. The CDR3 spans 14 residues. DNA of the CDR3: TGCGCCAGCAGCTTGGACGGGAACGGAAACACCATATATTTT. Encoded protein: CASSLDGNGNTIYF.

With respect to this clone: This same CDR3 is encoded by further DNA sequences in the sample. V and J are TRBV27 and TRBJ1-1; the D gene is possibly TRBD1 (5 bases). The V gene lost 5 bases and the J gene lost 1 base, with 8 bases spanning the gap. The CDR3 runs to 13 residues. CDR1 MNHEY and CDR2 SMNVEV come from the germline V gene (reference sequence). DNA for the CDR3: TGTGCCAGCAGTCTAGGACAGAACACTGAAGCTTTCTTT. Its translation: CASSLGQNTEAFF.

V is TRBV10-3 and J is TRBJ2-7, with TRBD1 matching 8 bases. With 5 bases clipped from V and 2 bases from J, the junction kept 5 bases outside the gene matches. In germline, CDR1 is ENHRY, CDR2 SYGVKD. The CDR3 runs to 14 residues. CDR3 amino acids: CAISPGQETYEQYF. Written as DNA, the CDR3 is TGTGCCATCAGTCCGGGACAGGAGACCTACGAGCAGTACTTC.

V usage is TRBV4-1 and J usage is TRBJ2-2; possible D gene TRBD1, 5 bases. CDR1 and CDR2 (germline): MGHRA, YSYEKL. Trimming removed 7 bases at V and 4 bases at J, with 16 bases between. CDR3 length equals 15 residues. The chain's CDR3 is CASNSRVLGTGELFF. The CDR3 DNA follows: TGCGCCAGCAATTCCAGGGTGCTTGGCACCGGGGAGCTGTTTTTT.